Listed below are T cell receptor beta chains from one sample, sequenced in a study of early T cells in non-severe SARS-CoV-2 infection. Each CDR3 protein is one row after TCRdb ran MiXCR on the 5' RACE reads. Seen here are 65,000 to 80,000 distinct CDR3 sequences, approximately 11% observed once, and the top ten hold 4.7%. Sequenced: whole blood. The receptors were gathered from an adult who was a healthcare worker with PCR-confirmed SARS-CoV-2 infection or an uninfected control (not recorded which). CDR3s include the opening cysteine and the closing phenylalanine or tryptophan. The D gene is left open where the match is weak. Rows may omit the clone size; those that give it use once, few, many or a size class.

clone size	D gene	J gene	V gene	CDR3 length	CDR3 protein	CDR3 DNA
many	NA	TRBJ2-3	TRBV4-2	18	CASSHPGRERWGTDTQYF	TGTGCCAGCAGCCATCCGGGACGGGAGCGGTGGGGCACAGATACGCAGTATTTT
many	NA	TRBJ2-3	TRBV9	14	CASSVGPGTDTQYF	TGTGCCAGCAGCGTGGGGCCAGGCACAGATACGCAGTATTTT
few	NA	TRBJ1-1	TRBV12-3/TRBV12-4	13	CASRQQINTEAFF	TGTGCCAGCAGACAACAGATAAACACTGAAGCTTTCTTT
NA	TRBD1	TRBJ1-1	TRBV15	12	CATRSDRGDTFF	TGTGCCACCAGATCGGACAGGGGAGACACTTTCTTT
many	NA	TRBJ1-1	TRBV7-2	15	CASGPWMLMNTEAFF	TGTGCCAGCGGGCCCTGGATGTTAATGAACACTGAAGCTTTCTTT
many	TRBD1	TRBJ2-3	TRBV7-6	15	CASRPDRGRADTQYF	TGTGCCAGCAGACCGGACAGGGGACGGGCAGATACGCAGTATTTT
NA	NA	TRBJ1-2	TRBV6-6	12	CASMSGNYGYTF	TGTGCCAGCATGTCAGGGAACTATGGCTACACCTTC
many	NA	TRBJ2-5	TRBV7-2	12	CASSLVSETQYF	TGTGCCAGCAGCTTAGTATCGGAGACCCAGTACTTC
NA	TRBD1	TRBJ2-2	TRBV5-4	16	CASSSPGQGDTGELFF	TGTGCCAGCAGCTCCCCAGGACAGGGGGACACCGGGGAGCTGTTTTTT
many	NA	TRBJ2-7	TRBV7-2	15	CASSLDPGPAYEQYF	TGTGCCAGCAGCTTAGATCCAGGGCCGGCCTACGAGCAGTACTTC
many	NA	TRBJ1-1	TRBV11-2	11	CASSSGTEAFF	TGTGCCAGCAGCTCAGGGACTGAAGCTTTCTTT